This entry lists 18 T cell receptor beta chains sequenced from one sample in a study of shared clonotypes between healthy human individuals. Assay used: immunoSEQ multiplex PCR; TCRdb lists only in-frame clones, some missing. The data show roughly 2.4 million clones, under 97% seen once. The sequencing input was naive CD4+ T cells sorted from blood. Subset noted: CD45RA+ positively selected. The receptors shown here come from a man younger than 30 in good health.

Concerning this clone itself: This sample also contains other DNA sequences that code for the same CDR3. The chain employs TRBV7-9 and TRBJ2-3; the D is unclear. The V end was cut by 3 bases, the J end by 6 bases, with 4 bases between. CDR3 length equals 11 residues. Germline-derived CDR1 and CDR2 are SEHNR and FQNEAQ (reference sequence). The CDR3 DNA follows: TGTGCCAGCAGCTTGAGCGATACGCAGTATTTT. Translated, it gives CASSLSDTQYF.

This clone was recorded once. This rearrangement joins TRBV19 to TRBJ2-5; TRBD2 matches at 11 bases. V shed 0 bases and J 2 bases; nucleotides not matched to a gene: 2. Germline CDR1 and CDR2: LNHDA and SQIVND (reference sequence). The CDR3 runs to 16 residues. The CDR3 spells CASSIDRLAGQETQYF. CDR3 sequence (DNA): TGTGCCAGTAGTATAGACCGACTAGCGGGGCAAGAGACCCAGTACTTC.

The chain carries TRBV5-4 and TRBJ2-5, with D perhaps matching TRBD2 (6 bases). V was trimmed by 4 bases and J by 2 bases, leaving 12 bases between them. The germline CDR1 and CDR2 sequences are SGHNT and YYREEE (reference sequence). This CDR3 has 14 amino acids. CDR3 sequence (DNA): TGTGCCAGCAGCGGAGGGTCGCCACAAGAGACCCAGTACTTC. Translated, it gives CASSGGSPQETQYF.

The chain recombines TRBV6-1 with TRBJ1-1, with 9 bases fitting TRBD1. Germline values: CDR1 MNHNS, CDR2 SASEGT. The CDR3 totals 14 residues. J was trimmed by 11 bases and V by 6 bases; bases with no gene match: 13. CDR3 in amino acids: CASRKEGGTGFAFF. Written as DNA, the CDR3 is TGTGCCAGCAGGAAGGAGGGCGGGACAGGGTTTGCTTTCTTT.

The chain is built from TRBV7-9 and TRBJ1-2; TRBD1 aligns across 11 bases. V trimming: 6 bases; J trimming: 5 bases; junction bases outside the gene matches: 8. Per germline, CDR1 SEHNR and CDR2 FQNEAQ (reference sequence). The CDR3 covers 15 residues. In DNA form, the CDR3 reads TGTGCCAGCAGTCCCGGGGGACAGGGGGTGTATGGCTACACCTTC. Translation: CASSPGGQGVYGYTF.

The chain links TRBV27 to TRBJ1-6; D not certain. CDR1 is MNHEY, CDR2 SMNVEV, per germline (reference sequence). Trimming shortened V by 7 bases and J by 9 bases, and 22 bases separated the two germline ends. The CDR3 has 16 amino acids. The CDR3 nucleotides are TGTGCCAGCAATTCGCTATCGAGGGTTTTCACTTCACCCCTCCACTTT. Translated: CASNSLSRVFTSPLHF.

The genes are TRBV9 and TRBJ2-3; 8 nucleotides match TRBD2. J gave up 0 bases and V 0 bases, and 12 bases lay outside the gene matches. Germline V gene lookup returns CDR1 SGDLS and CDR2 YYNGEE. The length of the CDR3 is 19 residues. CDR3: CASSVGLAGGTKSTDTQYF. For the CDR3, the DNA is TGTGCCAGCAGCGTAGGTTTGGCGGGGGGCACTAAGAGCACAGATACGCAGTATTTT.

The chain joins TRBV4-1 to TRBJ2-5; a possible D gene is TRBD1 (5 bases). Germline assignment: CDR1 MGHRA and CDR2 YSYEKL. V shed 2 bases and J shed 11 bases, with 21 bases lying between them. The CDR3 contains 15 residues. The CDR3 nucleotides read TGCGCCAGCAGCCAAATAAAGGGGTCCCTCTACGGGCAGTACTTC. As protein: CASSQIKGSLYGQYF.

The CDR3 DNA sequence: TGTGCCAGCAGTCATTCCTCCGACAGGAACACCGGGGAGCTGTTTTTT. This gives the protein CASSHSSDRNTGELFF. The gene calls are TRBV6-6 and TRBJ2-2, with a weak D call TRBD1 (5 bases). CDR1 and CDR2 from the germline V gene are MNHNY and SVGAGI (reference sequence). V lost 5 bases to trimming and J lost 1 base, with 14 bases between them. CDR3 length: 16 amino acids.

Remarks on this clone: Other DNA sequences in this sample translate to the same CDR3. The rearrangement links TRBV5-1 to TRBJ1-1; 7 bases are a match to TRBD1. Germline V gene lookup returns CDR1 SGHRS and CDR2 YFSETQ. The CDR3 totals 14 residues. Losses at the gene ends were 4 bases for V and 2 bases for J; bases not matched to a gene: 5. CDR3 nucleotides: TGCGCCAGCAGCGCGGGACAGCCTAACACTGAAGCTTTCTTT. It is translated as CASSAGQPNTEAFF.

V is TRBV6-1 and J is TRBJ1-5; the D gene is possibly TRBD1 (6 bases). CDR1 and CDR2 from the germline V gene are MNHNS and SASEGT. The CDR3 runs 17 residues. V was trimmed by 2 bases and J by 0 bases, leaving 14 bases between them. The CDR3 region has the DNA TGTGCCAGCAGTGAAAATGTGGACAGCTATAGCAATCAGCCCCAGCATTTT. It yields the protein CASSENVDSYSNQPQHF.

This chain uses TRBV5-1 with TRBJ2-1; 9 nucleotides line up with TRBD2. Germline lookup yields CDR1 SGHRS and CDR2 YFSETQ. V shed 1 base, J shed 3 bases, and the junction held 5 bases outside the gene matches. This CDR3 contains 16 residues. DNA of the CDR3: TGCGCCAGCAGCTTGTTTAGTAGCGGGGGCTACAATGAGCAGTTCTTC. Amino acid sequence: CASSLFSSGGYNEQFF.

This chain links TRBV5-1 with TRBJ1-1, with D possibly being TRBD1 (5 bases). CDR1 and CDR2 from the germline V gene are SGHRS and YFSETQ. The V and J ends lost 0 bases and 3 bases respectively, with 12 bases between them. This CDR3 spans 15 amino acids. CDR3 coding DNA: TGCGCCAGCAGCTTGGCTGCGGGGGGTGACACTGAAGCTTTCTTT. Translated, it gives CASSLAAGGDTEAFF. Filled out from reference TRBV5-1 and TRBJ1-1, the complete variable domain reads KAGVTQTPRYLIKTRGQQVTLSCSPISGHRSVSWYQQTPGQGLQFLFEYFSETQRNKGNFPGRFSGRQFSNSRSEMNVSTLELGDSALYLCASSLAAGGDTEAFFGQGTRLTVV.

About this clone itself: The identical CDR3 is also encoded by other nucleotide sequences in the sample. This chain connects TRBV6-5 to TRBJ1-5, with D possibly matching TRBD1 (5 bases). The V end lost 6 bases, the J end lost 4 bases, and 10 bases lay between the germline ends. This CDR3 has 13 residues. Germline V gene lookup returns CDR1 MNHEY and CDR2 SVGAGI. The CDR3 sequence is CASSRRENQPQHF. The CDR3 DNA reads TGTGCCAGCAGCCGCAGGGAAAATCAGCCCCAGCATTTT.

This chain uses TRBV5-8 with TRBJ2-7; TRBD2 matches 7 bases. The ends lost 4 bases at V and 0 bases at J; junction bases unmatched: 22. The CDR3 covers 20 residues. The V gene's germline CDR1 is SGHTS and CDR2 YDEGEE. The CDR3 DNA reads as TGTGCCAGCAGCGAGCGGGGAGCCGGGGCGGGGCAGGCCAACTCCTACGAGCAGTACTTC. The encoded protein is CASSERGAGAGQANSYEQYF.

This chain uses TRBV29-1 with TRBJ1-5; D is unclear. The germline V gene encodes CDR1 SQVTM and CDR2 ANQGSEA. Trimming took 4 bases from V and 0 from J, leaving 7 bases between them. The CDR3 length is 13 residues. CDR3: CSVGWGSNQPQHF. The CDR3 DNA sequence: TGCAGCGTTGGCTGGGGTAGCAATCAGCCCCAGCATTTT. Full variable domain (missing parts from reference TRBV29-1 and TRBJ1-5): SAVISQKPSRDICQRGTSLTIQCQVDSQVTMMFWYRQQPGQSLTLIATANQGSEATYESGFVIDKFPISRPNLTFSTLTVSNMSPEDSSIYLCSVGWGSNQPQHFGDGTRLSIL.

The chain links TRBV19 to TRBJ2-7; 10 positions agree with TRBD1. The CDR3 runs 15 residues. Trimming removed 2 bases from V and 5 bases from J; junction bases left unmatched: 6. CDR1 and CDR2 (germline): LNHDA, SQIVND (reference sequence). The CDR3 is CASSIIPGQGHEQYF. In DNA, the CDR3 is TGTGCCAGTAGTATAATCCCGGGACAGGGGCACGAGCAGTACTTC.

This clone showed up just once. Other DNA sequences in this specimen translate into the identical CDR3. The rearrangement links TRBV5-6 to TRBJ2-2; D is perhaps TRBD2 (6 bases). From germline, CDR1 is SGHDT and CDR2 YYEEEE. With 3 bases removed from V and 2 bases from J, the gap between germline ends came to 11 bases. The CDR3 length is 15 residues. The CDR3, as DNA: TGTGCCAGCAGCTCGGGACTTTTAAACACCGGGGAGCTGTTTTTT. Amino acids: CASSSGLLNTGELFF.